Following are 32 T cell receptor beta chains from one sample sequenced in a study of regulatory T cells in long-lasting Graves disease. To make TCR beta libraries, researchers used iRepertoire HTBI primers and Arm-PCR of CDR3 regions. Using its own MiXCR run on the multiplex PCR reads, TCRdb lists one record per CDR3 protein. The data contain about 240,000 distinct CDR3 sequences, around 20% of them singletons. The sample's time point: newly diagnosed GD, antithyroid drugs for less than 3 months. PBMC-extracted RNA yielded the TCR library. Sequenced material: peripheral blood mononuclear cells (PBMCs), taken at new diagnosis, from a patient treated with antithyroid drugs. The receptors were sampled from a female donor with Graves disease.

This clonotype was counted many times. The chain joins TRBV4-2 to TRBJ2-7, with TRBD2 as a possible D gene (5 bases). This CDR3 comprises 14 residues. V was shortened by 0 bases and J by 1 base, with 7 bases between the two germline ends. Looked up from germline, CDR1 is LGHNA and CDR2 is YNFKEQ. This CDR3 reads CASSQDEGSYEQYF. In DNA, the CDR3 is TGTGCCAGCAGCCAAGATGAGGGTTCCTACGAGCAGTACTTC.

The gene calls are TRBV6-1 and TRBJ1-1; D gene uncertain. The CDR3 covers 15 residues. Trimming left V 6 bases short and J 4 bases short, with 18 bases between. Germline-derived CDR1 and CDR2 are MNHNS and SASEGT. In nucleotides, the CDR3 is TGTGCCAGCAGCAAATCCCCAACCTGGGGCACTGAAGCTTTCTTT. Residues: CASSKSPTWGTEAFF.

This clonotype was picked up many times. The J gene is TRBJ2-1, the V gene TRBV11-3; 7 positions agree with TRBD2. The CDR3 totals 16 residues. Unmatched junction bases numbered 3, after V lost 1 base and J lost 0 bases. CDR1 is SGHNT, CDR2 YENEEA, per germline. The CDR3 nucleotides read TGTGCCAGCAGCTTAGTTTTAGCGGGCTCCTACAATGAGCAGTTCTTC. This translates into CASSLVLAGSYNEQFF.

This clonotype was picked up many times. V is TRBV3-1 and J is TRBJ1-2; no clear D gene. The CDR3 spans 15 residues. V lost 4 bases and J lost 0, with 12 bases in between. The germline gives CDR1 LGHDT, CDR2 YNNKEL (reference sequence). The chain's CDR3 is CASSPPPRTNYGYTF. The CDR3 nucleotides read TGTGCCAGCAGCCCCCCACCGAGAACTAACTATGGCTACACCTTC.

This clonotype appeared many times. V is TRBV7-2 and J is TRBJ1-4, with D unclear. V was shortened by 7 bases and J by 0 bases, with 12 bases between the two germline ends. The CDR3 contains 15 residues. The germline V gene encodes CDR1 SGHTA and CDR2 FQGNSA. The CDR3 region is CASTLSRATNEKLFF. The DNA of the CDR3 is TGTGCCAGCACCCTTAGCCGGGCAACTAATGAAAAACTGTTTTTT.

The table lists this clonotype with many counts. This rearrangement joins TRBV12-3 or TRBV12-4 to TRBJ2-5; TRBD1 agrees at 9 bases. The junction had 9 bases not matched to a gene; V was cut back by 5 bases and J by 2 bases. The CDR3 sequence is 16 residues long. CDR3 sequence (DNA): TGTGCCAGCAGTAAGGGACAGGGAAGATTACAAGAGACCCAGTACTTC. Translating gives CASSKGQGRLQETQYF.

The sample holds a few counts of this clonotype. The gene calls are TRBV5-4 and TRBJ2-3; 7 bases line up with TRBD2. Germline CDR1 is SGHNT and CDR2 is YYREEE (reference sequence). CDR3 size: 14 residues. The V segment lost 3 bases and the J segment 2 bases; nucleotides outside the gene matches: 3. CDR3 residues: CASSSKRDTDTQYF. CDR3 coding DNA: TGTGCCAGCAGCTCCAAGCGGGACACAGATACGCAGTATTTT.

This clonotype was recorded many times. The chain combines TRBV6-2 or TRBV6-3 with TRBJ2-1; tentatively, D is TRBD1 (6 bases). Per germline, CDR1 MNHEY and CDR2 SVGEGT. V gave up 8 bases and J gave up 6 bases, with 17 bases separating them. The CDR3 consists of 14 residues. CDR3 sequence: CASVTDSPPNEQFF. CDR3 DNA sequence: TGTGCCAGCGTCACGGACAGTCCTCCCAATGAGCAGTTCTTC.

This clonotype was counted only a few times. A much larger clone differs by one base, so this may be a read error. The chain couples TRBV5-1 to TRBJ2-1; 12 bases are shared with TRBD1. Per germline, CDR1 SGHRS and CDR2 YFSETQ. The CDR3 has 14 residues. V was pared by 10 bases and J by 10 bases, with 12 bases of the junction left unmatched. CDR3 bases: TGCGCCGGCAAATCCGGGACAGGGGGCTGGGAGCAGTTCTTC. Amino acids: CAGKSGTGGWEQFF.

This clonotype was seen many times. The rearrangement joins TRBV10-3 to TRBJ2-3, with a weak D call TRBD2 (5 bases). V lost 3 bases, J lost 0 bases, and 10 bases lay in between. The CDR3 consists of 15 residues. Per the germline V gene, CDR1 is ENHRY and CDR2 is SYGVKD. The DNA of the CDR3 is TGTGCCATCAGTGAACGAGCGGACAGCACAGATACGCAGTATTTT. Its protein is CAISERADSTDTQYF.

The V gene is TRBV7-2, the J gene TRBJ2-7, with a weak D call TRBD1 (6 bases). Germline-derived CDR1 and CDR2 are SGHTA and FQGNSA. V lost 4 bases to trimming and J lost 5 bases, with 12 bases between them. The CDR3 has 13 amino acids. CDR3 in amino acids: CASSYLGANEQYF. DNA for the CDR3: TGTGCCAGCAGCTACCTGGGGGCGAACGAGCAGTACTTC. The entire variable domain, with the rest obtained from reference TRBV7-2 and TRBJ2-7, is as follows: GAGVSQSPSNKVTEKGKDVELRCDPISGHTALYWYRQSLGQGLEFLIYFQGNSAPDKSGLPSDRFSAERTGGSVSTLTIQRTQQEDSAVYLCASSYLGANEQYFGPGTRLTVT.

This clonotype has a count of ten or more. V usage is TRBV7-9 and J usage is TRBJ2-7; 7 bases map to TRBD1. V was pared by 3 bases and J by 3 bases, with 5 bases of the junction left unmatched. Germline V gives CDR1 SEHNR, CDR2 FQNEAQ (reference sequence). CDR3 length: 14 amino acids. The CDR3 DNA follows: TGTGCCAGCAGCTTCCCGGGACAGAGCTACGAGCAGTACTTC. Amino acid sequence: CASSFPGQSYEQYF.

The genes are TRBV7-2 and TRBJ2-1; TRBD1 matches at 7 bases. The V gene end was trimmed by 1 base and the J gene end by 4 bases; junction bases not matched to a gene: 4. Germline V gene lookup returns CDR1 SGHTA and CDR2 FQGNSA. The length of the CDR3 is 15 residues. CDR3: CASSLGRDRYNEQFF. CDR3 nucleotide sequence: TGTGCCAGCAGCTTAGGCCGGGACAGATACAATGAGCAGTTCTTC.

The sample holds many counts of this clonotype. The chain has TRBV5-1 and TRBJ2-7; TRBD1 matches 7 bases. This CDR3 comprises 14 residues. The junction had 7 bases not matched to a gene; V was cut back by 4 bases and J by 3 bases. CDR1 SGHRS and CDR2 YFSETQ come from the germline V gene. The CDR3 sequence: CASSEQGPSYEQYF. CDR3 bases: TGCGCCAGCAGCGAACAGGGGCCTAGCTACGAGCAGTACTTC. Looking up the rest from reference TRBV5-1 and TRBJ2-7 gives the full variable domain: KAGVTQTPRYLIKTRGQQVTLSCSPISGHRSVSWYQQTPGQGLQFLFEYFSETQRNKGNFPGRFSGRQFSNSRSEMNVSTLELGDSALYLCASSEQGPSYEQYFGPGTRLTVT.

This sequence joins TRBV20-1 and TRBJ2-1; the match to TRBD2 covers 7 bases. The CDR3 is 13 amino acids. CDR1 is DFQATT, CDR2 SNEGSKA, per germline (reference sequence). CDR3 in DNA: TGCAGACCTTCTAGCGGAAATTACAATGAGCAGTTCTTC. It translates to CRPSSGNYNEQFF.

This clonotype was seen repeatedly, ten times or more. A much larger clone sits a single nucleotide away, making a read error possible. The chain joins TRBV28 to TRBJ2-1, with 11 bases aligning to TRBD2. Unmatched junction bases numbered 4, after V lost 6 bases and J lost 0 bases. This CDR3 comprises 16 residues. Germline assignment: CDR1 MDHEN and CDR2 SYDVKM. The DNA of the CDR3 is TGTGCCAGCAGCACACTAGCGGGGGCCTCCTACAATGAGCAGTTCTTC. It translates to CASSTLAGASYNEQFF.

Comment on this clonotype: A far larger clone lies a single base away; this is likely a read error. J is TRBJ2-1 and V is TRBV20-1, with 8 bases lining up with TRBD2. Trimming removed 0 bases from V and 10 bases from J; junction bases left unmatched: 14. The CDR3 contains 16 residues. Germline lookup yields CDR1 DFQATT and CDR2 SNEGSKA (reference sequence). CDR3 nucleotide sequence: TGCAGTGCTAGAGATCAAGGGGCGGGGGGCCGAGCCGAGCAGTTCTTC. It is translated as CSARDQGAGGRAEQFF.

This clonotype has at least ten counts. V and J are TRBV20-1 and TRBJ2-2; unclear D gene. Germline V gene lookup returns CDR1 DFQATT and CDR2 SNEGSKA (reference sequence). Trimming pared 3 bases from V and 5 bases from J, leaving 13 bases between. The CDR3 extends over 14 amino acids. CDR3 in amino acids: CSARKQRGTGELFF. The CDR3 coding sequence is TGCAGTGCTAGGAAACAGCGTGGGACCGGGGAGCTGTTTTTT.

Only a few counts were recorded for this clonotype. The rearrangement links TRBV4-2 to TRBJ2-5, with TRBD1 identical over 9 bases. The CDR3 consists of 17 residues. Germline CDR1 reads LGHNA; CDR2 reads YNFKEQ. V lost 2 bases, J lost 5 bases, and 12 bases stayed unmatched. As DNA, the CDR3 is TGTGCCAGCAGCCAATATTCCACAGGGGGCGGTTTTGAGACCCAGTACTTC. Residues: CASSQYSTGGGFETQYF.

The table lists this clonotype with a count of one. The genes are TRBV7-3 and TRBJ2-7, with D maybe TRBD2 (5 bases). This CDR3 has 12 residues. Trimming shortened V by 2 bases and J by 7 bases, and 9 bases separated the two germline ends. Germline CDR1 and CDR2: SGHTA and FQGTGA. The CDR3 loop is CASSLHPGEQYF. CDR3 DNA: TGTGCCAGCAGCTTACACCCGGGGGAGCAGTACTTC. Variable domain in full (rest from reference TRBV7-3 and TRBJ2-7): GAGVSQTPSNKVTEKGKYVELRCDPISGHTALYWYRQSLGQGPEFLIYFQGTGAADDSGLPNDRFFAVRPEGSVSTLKIQRTERGDSAVYLCASSLHPGEQYFGPGTRLTVT.

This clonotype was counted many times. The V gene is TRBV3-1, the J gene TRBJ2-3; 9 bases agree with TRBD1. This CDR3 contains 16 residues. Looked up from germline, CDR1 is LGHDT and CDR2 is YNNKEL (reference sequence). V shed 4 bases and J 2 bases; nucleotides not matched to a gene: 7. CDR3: CASSPRTGAITDTQYF. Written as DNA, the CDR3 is TGTGCCAGCAGCCCCCGGACAGGGGCGATCACAGATACGCAGTATTTT.

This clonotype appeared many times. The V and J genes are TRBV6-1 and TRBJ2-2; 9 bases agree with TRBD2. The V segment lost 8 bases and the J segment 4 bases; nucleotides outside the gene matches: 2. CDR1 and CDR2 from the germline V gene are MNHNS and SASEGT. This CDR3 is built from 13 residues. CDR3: CASSGLATGELFF. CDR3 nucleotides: TGTGCCAGCTCGGGACTAGCCACCGGGGAGCTGTTTTTT.

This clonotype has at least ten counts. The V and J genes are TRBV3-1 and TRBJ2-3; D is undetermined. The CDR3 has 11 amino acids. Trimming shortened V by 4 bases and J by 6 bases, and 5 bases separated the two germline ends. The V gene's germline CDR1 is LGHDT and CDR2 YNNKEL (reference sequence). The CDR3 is CASSRGDTQYF. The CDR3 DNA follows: TGTGCCAGCAGCCGTGGCGATACGCAGTATTTT.

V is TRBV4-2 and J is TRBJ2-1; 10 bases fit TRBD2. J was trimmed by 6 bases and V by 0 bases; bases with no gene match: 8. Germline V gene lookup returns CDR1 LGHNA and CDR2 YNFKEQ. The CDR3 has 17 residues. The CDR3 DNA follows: TGTGCCAGCAGCCAAGAAATCGGACTAGCGGATTTCAATGAGCAGTTCTTC. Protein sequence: CASSQEIGLADFNEQFF.

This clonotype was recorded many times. CDR3 nucleotides: TGTGCCAGCAGCTTATCTAGCCCCATTCGGGGGCGGGATGGCTACACCTTC. Protein sequence: CASSLSSPIRGRDGYTF. The chain employs TRBV7-2 and TRBJ1-2, with a tentative D call TRBD1 (6 bases). The CDR3 spans 17 residues. Germline CDR1 is SGHTA and CDR2 is FQGNSA. Between the trimmed V and J ends, which lost 2 bases and 6 bases, there was a span of 22 bases.

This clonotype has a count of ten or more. The CDR3 DNA reads TGTGCCAGCAGCGGGACTAGCGGTGCGAGCTCCTACAATGAGCAGTTCTTC. It specifies CASSGTSGASSYNEQFF. The chain combines TRBV5-4 with TRBJ2-1; TRBD2 matches 11 bases. This CDR3 has 17 residues. The germline V gene has CDR1 SGHNT and CDR2 YYREEE (reference sequence). With 4 bases clipped from V and 0 bases from J, the junction kept 6 bases outside the gene matches. The full variable domain, in which reference TRBV5-4 and TRBJ2-1 provide the parts outside the CDR3, is ETGVTQSPTHLIKTRGQQVTLRCSSQSGHNTVSWYQQALGQGPQFIFQYYREEENGRGNFPPRFSGLQFPNYSSELNVNALELDDSALYLCASSGTSGASSYNEQFFGPGTRLTVL.

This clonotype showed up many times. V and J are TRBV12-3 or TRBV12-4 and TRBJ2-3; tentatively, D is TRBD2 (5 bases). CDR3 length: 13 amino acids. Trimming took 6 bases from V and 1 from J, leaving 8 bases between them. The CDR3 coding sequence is TGTGCCAGCAGGCGAGCGGGCACAGATACGCAGTATTTT. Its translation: CASRRAGTDTQYF.

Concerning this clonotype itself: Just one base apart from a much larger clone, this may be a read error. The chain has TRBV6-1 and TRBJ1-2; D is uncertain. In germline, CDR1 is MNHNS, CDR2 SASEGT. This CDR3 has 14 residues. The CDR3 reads CATSDLGRNYGYTF. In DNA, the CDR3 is TGTGCCACCAGTGATTTAGGAAGGAACTATGGCTACACCTTC.

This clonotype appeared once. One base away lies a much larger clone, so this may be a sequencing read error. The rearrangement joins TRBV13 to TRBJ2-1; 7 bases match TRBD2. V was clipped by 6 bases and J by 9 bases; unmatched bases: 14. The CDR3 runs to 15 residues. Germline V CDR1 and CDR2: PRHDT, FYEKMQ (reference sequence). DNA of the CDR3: TGTGCCAGCAGTCTAGGACTAGGAGGTGTTAGTGAGCAGTTCTTC. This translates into CASSLGLGGVSEQFF.

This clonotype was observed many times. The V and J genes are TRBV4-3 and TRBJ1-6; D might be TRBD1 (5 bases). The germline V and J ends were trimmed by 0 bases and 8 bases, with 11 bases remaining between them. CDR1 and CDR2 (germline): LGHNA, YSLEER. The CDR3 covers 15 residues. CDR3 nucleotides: TGCGCCAGCAGCCAAGACGGGGGTTCGGATTCACCCCTCCACTTT. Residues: CASSQDGGSDSPLHF.

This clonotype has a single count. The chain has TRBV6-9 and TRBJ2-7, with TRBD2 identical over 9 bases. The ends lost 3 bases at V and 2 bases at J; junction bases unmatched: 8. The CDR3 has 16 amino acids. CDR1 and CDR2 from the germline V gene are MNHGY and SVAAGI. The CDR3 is CASSYALAGATYEQYF. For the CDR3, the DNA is TGTGCCAGCAGTTACGCATTAGCGGGGGCCACCTACGAGCAGTACTTC.

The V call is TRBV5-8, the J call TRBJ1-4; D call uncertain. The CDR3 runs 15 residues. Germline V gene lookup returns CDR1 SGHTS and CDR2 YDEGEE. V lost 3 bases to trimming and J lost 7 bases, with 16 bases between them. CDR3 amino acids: CASSSPGRTSEKLFF. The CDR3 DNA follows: TGTGCCAGCAGCTCGCCGGGCCGCACCTCTGAAAAACTGTTTTTT.